A selection of T cell receptor beta chains follows, all from one sample in a study of spatial heterogeneity in lung cancer. TCRdb independently ran MiXCR on the 5' RACE reads; one entry per CDR3 protein. The table lists around 6,400 distinct CDR3 sequences, about 6.7% of them singletons. The source was lung tumor tissue, collected at surgery. These receptors were obtained from a male donor with early-stage non-small cell lung cancer. Each CDR3 is given with its conserved first and last residue. D genes are given only for firm matches. The size of a clone is reported for some rows only, either as once, few or many, or as a class for expanded clones.

J,size,D,V,CDR3,DNA
TRBJ2-7,many,.,TRBV10-1,CASSEHRAGEQYF,TGCGCCAGCAGTGAGCACAGGGCGGGCGAGCAGTACTTC
TRBJ2-7,medium-sized,TRBD1,TRBV10-1,CASSDLFRGPHEQYF,TGCGCCAGCAGTGATCTTTTCAGGGGGCCCCACGAGCAGTACTTC
TRBJ1-5,few,TRBD1,TRBV7-2,CASSLVLWTGTRRWGNQPQHF,TGTGCCAGCAGCTTAGTCCTATGGACAGGAACAAGGAGGTGGGGCAATCAGCCCCAGCATTTT
TRBJ2-5,many,.,TRBV4-1,CASSQSSTGKETQYF,TGCGCCAGCAGCCAATCGTCTACAGGGAAAGAGACCCAGTACTTC
TRBJ2-7,medium-sized,.,TRBV7-2,CASSQGPYEQYF,TGTGCCAGCAGCCAGGGCCCGTACGAGCAGTACTTC
TRBJ2-2,many,TRBD1,TRBV28,CASSSVWTGPHTGELFF,TGTGCCAGCAGTTCCGTATGGACAGGACCACACACCGGGGAGCTGTTTTTT
TRBJ2-6,large,.,TRBV7-9,CASSPGTAGANVLTF,TGTGCCAGCAGCCCCGGGACTGCTGGGGCCAACGTCCTGACTTTC
TRBJ2-5,medium-sized,.,TRBV12-3/TRBV12-4,CASSLVYPQETQYF,TGTGCCAGCAGTTTAGTCTACCCTCAAGAGACCCAGTACTTC
TRBJ2-7,.,.,TRBV5-1,CASSLRPSYEQYF,TGCGCCAGCAGCTTGCGGCCGAGCTACGAGCAGTACTTC
TRBJ2-7,many,.,TRBV4-3,CASSQGYTYEQYF,TGCGCCAGCAGCCAAGGCTACACCTACGAGCAGTACTTC
TRBJ1-4,many,TRBD1,TRBV12-3/TRBV12-4,CASSARQGEKLFF,TGTGCCAGCAGTGCTAGACAGGGGGAAAAACTGTTTTTT
TRBJ1-5,medium-sized,TRBD1,TRBV5-5,CASSLLGQQNQPQHF,TGTGCCAGCAGCTTGCTGGGACAGCAAAATCAGCCCCAGCATTTT
TRBJ2-7,large,TRBD1,TRBV28,CASTGPGQGPYEQYF,TGTGCCAGCACCGGCCCGGGACAGGGCCCCTACGAGCAGTACTTC
TRBJ2-3,few,.,TRBV18,CASSPVGLGPDTQYF,TGTGCCAGCTCACCTGTGGGACTCGGCCCAGATACGCAGTATTTT
TRBJ2-5,medium-sized,.,TRBV20-1,CSARVYGLVTQYF,TGCAGTGCTAGAGTGTATGGACTTGTGACCCAGTACTTC
TRBJ2-5,medium-sized,.,TRBV2,CASSPGPGEQETQYF,TGTGCCAGCAGTCCGGGACCCGGTGAACAAGAGACCCAGTACTTC
TRBJ2-3,.,TRBD2,TRBV9,CASSPGTSGSTDTQYF,TGTGCCAGCAGCCCGGGGACTAGCGGAAGCACAGATACGCAGTATTTT
TRBJ2-5,.,.,TRBV30,CAWSAVTGPQYF,TGTGCCTGGAGTGCCGTGACAGGACCCCAGTACTTC
TRBJ2-1,many,.,TRBV20-1,CSAMSGSYNEQFF,TGCAGTGCTATGAGCGGGTCCTACAATGAGCAGTTCTTC
TRBJ1-2,medium-sized,TRBD1,TRBV4-2,CASSQDRGRGYTF,TGTGCCAGCAGCCAAGACAGGGGGCGCGGCTACACCTTC
TRBJ2-3,medium-sized,TRBD2,TRBV19,CASVGRSGGTDTQYF,TGTGCCAGTGTTGGACGGAGCGGGGGCACAGATACGCAGTATTTT
TRBJ2-5,many,TRBD2,TRBV28,CASSSRRSGFQETQYF,TGTGCCAGCAGTTCCAGACGTAGCGGGTTCCAAGAGACCCAGTACTTC
TRBJ1-5,medium-sized,TRBD1,TRBV6-6,CASSYRGQGNQPQHF,TGTGCCAGCAGTTACCGCGGACAGGGCAACCAGCCCCAGCATTTT
TRBJ2-7,medium-sized,.,TRBV29-1,CSVGPGNEQYF,TGCAGCGTTGGGCCAGGGAACGAGCAGTACTTC
TRBJ1-6,many,TRBD1,TRBV7-2,CASSLKGQGGNSPLHF,TGTGCCAGCAGCTTGAAGGGACAGGGGGGTAATTCACCCCTCCACTTT
TRBJ1-2,medium-sized,.,TRBV20-1,CGLGIYGYTF,TGCGGCCTTGGCATCTATGGCTACACCTTC
TRBJ2-1,.,TRBD2,TRBV10-3,CASGGGGSRGNEQFF,TGTGCCAGCGGCGGAGGCGGGAGTCGCGGAAATGAGCAGTTCTTC
TRBJ2-1,medium-sized,.,TRBV5-1,CASMDRSSYNEQFF,TGCGCCAGTATGGACCGGAGCTCCTACAATGAGCAGTTCTTC
TRBJ2-5,medium-sized,.,TRBV7-8,CASSLTGLGETQYF,TGTGCCAGCAGCTTAACCGGACTGGGAGAGACCCAGTACTTC
TRBJ2-5,many,TRBD1,TRBV20-1,CSARVPGTGRQETQYF,TGCAGTGCTAGAGTCCCGGGGACAGGGAGACAAGAGACCCAGTACTTC
TRBJ1-1,once,.,TRBV20-1,CSATKSQGPMNTEAFF,TGCAGTGCTACCAAATCACAGGGCCCCATGAACACTGAAGCTTTCTTT
TRBJ2-1,large,.,TRBV6-5,CASSYLSARGEQFF,TGTGCCAGCAGTTACCTTTCCGCCCGGGGAGAGCAGTTCTTC
TRBJ2-7,many,.,TRBV20-1,CSARVRDGGALWEQYF,TGCAGTGCTAGAGTTCGTGACGGGGGAGCCCTTTGGGAGCAGTACTTC
TRBJ2-1,medium-sized,.,TRBV29-1,CSVGPHWQFF,TGCAGCGTTGGGCCGCATTGGCAGTTCTTC
TRBJ2-7,few,.,TRBV7-9,CASSLADVQRGQLDYEQYF,TGTGCCAGCAGCTTAGCGGATGTTCAACGGGGTCAGCTAGATTACGAGCAGTACTTC
TRBJ2-2,medium-sized,.,TRBV4-1,CASSQERGGGTGELFF,TGCGCCAGCAGCCAAGAGAGGGGAGGGGGAACCGGGGAGCTGTTTTTT
TRBJ2-1,many,.,TRBV29-1,CSVVTGFAYNEQFF,TGCAGCGTTGTCACGGGGTTCGCCTACAATGAGCAGTTCTTC
TRBJ1-1,.,.,TRBV5-1,CASSSTAKGNTEAFF,TGCGCCAGCAGCTCTACAGCTAAAGGGAACACTGAAGCTTTCTTT
TRBJ2-7,.,.,TRBV14,CASSQVFHEQYF,TGTGCCAGCAGCCAAGTTTTCCACGAGCAGTACTTC
TRBJ1-5,.,TRBD1,TRBV7-9,CASSPGQGSNQPQHF,TGTGCCAGCAGCCCCGGACAGGGCAGCAATCAGCCCCAGCATTTT
TRBJ2-2,.,.,TRBV14,CASSQRDLFTGELFF,TGTGCCAGCAGCCAAAGGGACTTGTTCACCGGGGAGCTGTTTTTT
TRBJ2-3,medium-sized,.,TRBV18,CASSRDRMGTDTQYF,TGTGCCAGCTCACGTGATAGGATGGGCACAGATACGCAGTATTTT
TRBJ2-5,many,TRBD2,TRBV3-1,CASSQTSGPQETQYF,TGTGCCAGCAGCCAGACTAGCGGCCCACAAGAGACCCAGTACTTC
TRBJ2-3,medium-sized,TRBD2,TRBV13,CASSLEGLAGGVTDTQYF,TGTGCCAGCAGCTTAGAGGGACTAGCGGGAGGAGTCACAGATACGCAGTATTTT
TRBJ2-7,many,TRBD1,TRBV7-2,CASSLAGTGRNEQYF,TGTGCCAGCAGCTTAGCCGGGACAGGGAGGAACGAGCAGTACTTC